This TCR beta chain was documented in a study of human T cells and chemical hapten exposure. The germline CDR1 and CDR2 sequences are DFQATT and SNEGSKA (reference sequence). There are 14 residues in the CDR3. The ends were cut back, 6 bases at V and 3 bases at J, with 17 bases in the middle. Whole-study results and caveats: The presence of alopecia in the donors means their immune response may differ from healthy people's.

With respect to this clonotype: Its antigen is as yet unknown.

The time point: patch test 1, 2 weeks after DPC sensitization. The treatment here: therapeutic diphenylcyclopropenone sensitization with weekly scalp DPC. The library labeled individual cDNA molecules by adding unique molecular identifiers to them. TCRdb itself ran the RACE reads through MiXCR, one entry per CDR3 protein. The sample has fewer than 200,000 distinct CDR3 sequences, around 24% seen once. V usage is TRBV20-1 and J usage is TRBJ2-5; D is uncertain. The sequence was collected from a woman aged 50 to 60 with alopecia areata. Some clones in this sample may be carry-over from other donors' samples. The sequences come from whole blood, collected in connection with sensitization to the hapten diphenylcyclopropenone (DPC). Written as DNA, the CDR3 is TGCAGTGCGGACCCCCTAGGAACTAAAGAGACCCAGTACTTC. The encoded protein is CSADPLGTKETQYF.